The present entry profiles one T cell receptor beta chain with its context. Its antigen remains unknown. This specimen belongs to a study of beta chain features in type 1 diabetes. Study outcomes and limitations: Fewer junction insertions and more nucleotide deletions appeared in type 1 diabetes patients. For Type 1 diabetes patients, all four CD4+ subsets carried TCRB CDR3s that were moderately but significantly shorter.

The authors reverse transcribed all of the isolated RNA, so sequencing captured expressed TCRB transcripts. Some clones are missing from TCRdb's copy, which holds only in-frame ones; the method was immunoSEQ multiplex PCR. In the table there are a few hundred thousand clones, 16% of which are singletons. Per germline, CDR1 SGHTA and CDR2 FQGNSA. Trimming left V 5 bases short and J 0 bases short, with 7 bases between. The CDR3 consists of 14 residues. Around 0.12 L of blood, on average, came from one heparinised draw per donor. Sorted CD4+ subsets: naive, central memory, regulatory, stem cell-like memory (CD45RO/CCR7/CD25/CD127/CD95/CD27 panel).

The receptor was isolated from a man in his thirties or forties with type 1 diabetes. This chain joins TRBV7-2 and TRBJ2-2; D unclear. Sequencing used naive CD4+ T cells from blood. This CDR3 reads CASSVGTNTGELFF. The CDR3 DNA reads as TGTGCCAGCAGCGTAGGCACGAACACCGGGGAGCTGTTTTTT. Full variable domain (rest looked up from reference TRBV7-2 and TRBJ2-2): GAGVSQSPSNKVTEKGKDVELRCDPISGHTALYWYRQSLGQGLEFLIYFQGNSAPDKSGLPSDRFSAERTGGSVSTLTIQRTQQEDSAVYLCASSVGTNTGELFFGEGSRLTVL.